This T cell receptor beta chain was recovered during a study of T cells in Graves' hyperthyroidism and ophthalmopathy. The CDR3 is 15 residues long. V lost 5 bases to trimming and J lost 6 bases, with 19 bases between them. CDR1 and CDR2 from the germline V gene are MNHEY and SVGEGT. Findings of the study overall: Separating ophthalmopathy from stable hyperthyroidism was achieved by a 13 V-J model. Most clonotypes that expanded in the thyroid above 0.001 also showed up in blood.

Ten or more counts support this clonotype. Its specificity is unknown. PBMCs were sourced from roughly 9.3 ml fresh peripheral blood. TCR beta CDR3 sequences were amplified from RNA transcripts. First-round RT-PCR of the TCR CDR3 relied on the HTBI primer set. TCRdb fed the multiplex PCR reads into MiXCR, producing one record per CDR3 protein. The table lists 600,000 to 700,000 distinct CDR3 sequences, about 14% of them singletons. Sequencing input: blood. The V call is TRBV6-2 or TRBV6-3, the J call TRBJ1-2; D is ambiguous. The sequence was collected from a woman in her 40s with Graves' ophthalmopathy. The CDR3: CASSPSVFSPHGYTF. The CDR3 region has the DNA TGTGCCAGCAGTCCTTCAGTCTTTTCGCCGCATGGCTACACCTTC.